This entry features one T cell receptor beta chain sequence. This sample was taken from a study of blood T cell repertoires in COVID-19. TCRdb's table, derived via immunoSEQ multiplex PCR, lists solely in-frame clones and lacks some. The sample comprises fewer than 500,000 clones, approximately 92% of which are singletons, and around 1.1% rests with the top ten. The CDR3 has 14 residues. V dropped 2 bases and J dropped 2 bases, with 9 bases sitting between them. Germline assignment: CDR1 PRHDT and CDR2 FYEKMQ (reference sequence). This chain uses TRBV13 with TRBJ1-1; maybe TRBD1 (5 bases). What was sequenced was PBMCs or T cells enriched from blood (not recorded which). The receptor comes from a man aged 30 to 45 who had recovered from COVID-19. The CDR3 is CASSLRQLNTEAFF. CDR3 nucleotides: TGTGCCAGCAGCTTAAGACAGCTTAACACTGAAGCTTTCTTT.